This TCR beta chain came from a study of blood T cell repertoires in COVID-19. Study-level background: PBMCs, B-cell-depleted T cells, or T cells were the source of the cDNA or gDNA that made up the material.

Germline CDR1 and CDR2: LNHDA and SQIVND (reference sequence). V was pared by 4 bases and J by 0 bases, with 10 bases between. CDR3 length equals 15 residues. Patients in Seattle were enrolled during active infection, then followed longitudinally. As originally analysed: Estimation of nucleated cell counts relied on the amplification of reference gene primers. Sequencing used immunoSEQ multiplex PCR; TCRdb keeps in-frame clones, though not all of them. For V, J and clone size, that table is used; D and trimming come from the DNA. The sample holds 150,000 or so clones, approximately 86% seen once. Sample: peripheral blood. This sequence was found in a woman between 70 and 85 years old with COVID-19, enrolled during active disease. This chain links TRBV19 with TRBJ1-3; no clear D. CDR3 in DNA: TGTGCCAGTAGTAGGGCCAGCCTCTCTGGAAACACCATATATTTT. This codes for CASSRASLSGNTIYF.